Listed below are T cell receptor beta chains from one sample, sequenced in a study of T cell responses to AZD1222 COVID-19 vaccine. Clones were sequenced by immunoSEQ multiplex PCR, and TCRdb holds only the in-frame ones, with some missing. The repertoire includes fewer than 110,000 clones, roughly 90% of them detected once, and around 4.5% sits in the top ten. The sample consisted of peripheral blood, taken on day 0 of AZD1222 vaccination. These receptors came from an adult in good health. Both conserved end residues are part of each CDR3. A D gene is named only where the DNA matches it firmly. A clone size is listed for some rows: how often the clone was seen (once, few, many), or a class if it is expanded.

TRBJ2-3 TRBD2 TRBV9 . TGTGCCAGCAGCGCCGGGACTAGCGGGGTGTTCACGGATACGCAGTATTTT CASSAGTSGVFTDTQYF
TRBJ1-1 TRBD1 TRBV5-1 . TGCGCCAGCAGCTCAACCCCAACAGGGGACAACACTGAAGCTTTCTTT CASSSTPTGDNTEAFF
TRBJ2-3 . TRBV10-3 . TGTGCCATCAGTACCCAACTAGGCGCCAGCACAGATACGCAGTATTTT CAISTQLGASTDTQYF
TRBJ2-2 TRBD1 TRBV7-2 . TGTGCCAGCAGCATACAGGGGGCTAACACCGGGGAGCTGTTTTTT CASSIQGANTGELFF
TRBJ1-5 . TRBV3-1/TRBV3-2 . TGTGCCAGCAGCCAAGGGGGAGGGAGTCAGCCCCAGCATTTT CASSQGGGSQPQHF
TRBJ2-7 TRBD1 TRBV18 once TGTGCCAGCTCACCGCGACAGGGGCATACCTACGAGCAGTACTTC CASSPRQGHTYEQYF
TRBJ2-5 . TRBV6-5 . TGTGCCAGCAGTTACATTGGGGGAGGTCTCGGGACCCAGTACTTC CASSYIGGGLGTQYF
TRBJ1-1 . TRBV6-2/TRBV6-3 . TGTGCCAGCAGTTACGTCGGGAGGATGAACACTGAAGCTTTCTTT CASSYVGRMNTEAFF
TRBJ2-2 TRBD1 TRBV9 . TGTGCCAGCAGCGTAGGTGGGAGACAGGGGAACACCGGGGAGCTGTTTTTT CASSVGGRQGNTGELFF
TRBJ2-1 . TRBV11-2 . TGTGCCAGCAGCTTACTCGGGACTTGGAACAATGAGCAGTTCTTC CASSLLGTWNNEQFF
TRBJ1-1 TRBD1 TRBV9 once TGTGCCAGCAGCGTTGGGACAGAGGAAGCTTTCTTT CASSVGTEEAFF
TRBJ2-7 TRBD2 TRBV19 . TGTGCCAGTAGTGCCGGGGGAGGGCCCTACGAGCAGTACTTC CASSAGGGPYEQYF
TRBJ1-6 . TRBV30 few TGTGCCTGGAGTGTACAATCCTATAATTCACCCCTCCACTTT CAWSVQSYNSPLHF
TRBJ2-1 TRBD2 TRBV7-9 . TGTGCCAGCAGCCCGGGGACTAGCGTAGACAATGAGCAGTTCTTC CASSPGTSVDNEQFF
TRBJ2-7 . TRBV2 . TGTGCCAGCACCTTGGGGGCTAGCGGACTATCAAACTACGAGCAGTACTTC CASTLGASGLSNYEQYF
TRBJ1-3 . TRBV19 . TGTGCCAGTACCCCCACACCGGGATTCGCCTCCAGCCACCACGGAAACACCATATATTTT CASTPTPGFASSHHGNTIYF
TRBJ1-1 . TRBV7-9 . TGTGCCAGCAGCTCCCGAACGAACACTGAAGCTTTCTTT CASSSRTNTEAFF
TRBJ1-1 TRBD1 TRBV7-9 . TGTGCCAGCAGCTCCAGGGGGTCTGAAGCTTTCTTT CASSSRGSEAFF
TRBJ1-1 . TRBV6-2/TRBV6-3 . TGTGCCAGCAGCCCCGGTTCTGGAGCTTTCTTT CASSPGSGAFF
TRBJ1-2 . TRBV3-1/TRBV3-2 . TGTGCCAGCAGCCCCTACCCGGACAGTAACTATGGCTACACCTTC CASSPYPDSNYGYTF